This TCR beta chain originates from a study of T-cell reconstitution after alpha-beta-depleted transplantation in children. General observations from the study: In some patients, recipient T cells and intrathymic progenitors surviving conditioning explained high day-60 diversity. Reports say that about two months after transplant, the alpha-beta T cells came out of several hundred graft clones that had expanded. T-cell counts and diversity at one year post-transplant came mainly from newly produced T cells.

This CDR3 has 13 amino acids. Trimming removed 7 bases at V and 4 bases at J, with 16 bases between. Germline V gene data show CDR1 as GTSNPN and CDR2 as SVGIG (reference sequence). Molecular barcoding with unique molecular identifiers was used for the TCRbeta library. Each CDR3 protein is one row after TCRdb ran MiXCR on the PCR reads. The data contain hundreds of thousands of distinct CDR3 sequences, roughly 13% of them singletons. This clonotype has only a few counts. Antigen specificity is unknown. This clonotype was obtained from a girl aged 2-10 years with congenital amegakaryocytic thrombocytopenia, due to receive a stem cell transplant. Sequenced material: PBMCs, taken before TCRalphabeta/CD19-depleted stem cell transplant. The chain employs TRBV30 and TRBJ1-1; TRBD1 might be the D (6 bases). DNA of the CDR3: TGTGCCTACACCAGGGGTGGCGGCACTGAAGCTTTCTTT. As protein: CAYTRGGGTEAFF.